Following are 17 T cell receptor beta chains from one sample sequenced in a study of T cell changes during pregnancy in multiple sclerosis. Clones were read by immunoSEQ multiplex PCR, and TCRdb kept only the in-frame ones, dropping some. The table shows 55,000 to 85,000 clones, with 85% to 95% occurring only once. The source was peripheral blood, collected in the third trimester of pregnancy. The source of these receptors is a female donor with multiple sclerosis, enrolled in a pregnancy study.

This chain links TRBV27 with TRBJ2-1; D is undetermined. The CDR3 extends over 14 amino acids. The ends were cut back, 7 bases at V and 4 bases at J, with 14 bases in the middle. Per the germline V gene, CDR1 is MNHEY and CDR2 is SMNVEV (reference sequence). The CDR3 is CASKFFGGYNEQFF. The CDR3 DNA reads TGTGCCAGCAAGTTTTTTGGCGGATACAATGAGCAGTTCTTC.

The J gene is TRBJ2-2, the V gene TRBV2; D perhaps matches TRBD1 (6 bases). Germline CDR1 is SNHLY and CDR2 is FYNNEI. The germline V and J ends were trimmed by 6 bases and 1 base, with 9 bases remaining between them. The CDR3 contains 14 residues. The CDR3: CASRGTLNTGELFF. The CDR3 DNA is TGTGCCAGCAGAGGGACACTGAACACCGGGGAGCTGTTTTTT.

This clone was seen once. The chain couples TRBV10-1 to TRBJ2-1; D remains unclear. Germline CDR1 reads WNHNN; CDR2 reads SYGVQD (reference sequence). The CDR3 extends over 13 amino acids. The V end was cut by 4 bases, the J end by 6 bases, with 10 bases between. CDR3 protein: CASSAKHANEQFF. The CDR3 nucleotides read TGCGCCAGCAGTGCGAAACACGCCAATGAGCAGTTCTTC.

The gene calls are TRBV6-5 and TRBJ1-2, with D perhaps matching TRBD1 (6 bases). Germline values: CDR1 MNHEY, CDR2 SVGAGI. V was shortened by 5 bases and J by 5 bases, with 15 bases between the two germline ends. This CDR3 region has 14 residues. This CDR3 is CASSHGAGDYGYTF. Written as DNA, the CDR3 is TGTGCCAGCAGTCACGGGGCAGGGGATTATGGCTACACCTTC.

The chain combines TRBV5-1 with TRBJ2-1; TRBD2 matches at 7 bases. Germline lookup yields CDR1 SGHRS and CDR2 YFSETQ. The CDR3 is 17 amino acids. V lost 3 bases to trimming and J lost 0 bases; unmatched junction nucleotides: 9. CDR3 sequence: CASSSRERGDSYNEQFF. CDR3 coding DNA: TGCGCCAGCAGCTCCCGAGAGCGGGGTGACTCCTACAATGAGCAGTTCTTC.

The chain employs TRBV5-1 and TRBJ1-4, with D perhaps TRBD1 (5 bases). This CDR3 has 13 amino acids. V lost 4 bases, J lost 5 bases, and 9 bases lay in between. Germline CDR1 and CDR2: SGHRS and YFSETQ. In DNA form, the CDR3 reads TGCGCCAGCAGCGGAGGGGTGAATGAAAAACTGTTTTTT. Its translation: CASSGGVNEKLFF.

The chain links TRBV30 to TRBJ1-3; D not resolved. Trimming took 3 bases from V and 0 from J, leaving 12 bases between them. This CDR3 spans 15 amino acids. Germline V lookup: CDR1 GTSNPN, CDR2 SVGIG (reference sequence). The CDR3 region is CAWRKSSYSGNTIYF. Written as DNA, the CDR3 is TGTGCCTGGAGAAAAAGTAGCTACTCTGGAAACACCATATATTTT.

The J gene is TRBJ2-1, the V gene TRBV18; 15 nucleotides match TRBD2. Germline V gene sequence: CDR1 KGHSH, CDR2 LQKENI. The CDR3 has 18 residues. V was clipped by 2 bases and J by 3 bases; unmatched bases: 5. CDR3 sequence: CASSPEGLAGGHYNEQFF. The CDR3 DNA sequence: TGTGCCAGCTCACCAGAGGGACTAGCGGGAGGCCACTACAATGAGCAGTTCTTC.

This chain's CDR3 is CASSPPLMTAIYEQYF. CDR3 nucleotide sequence: TGTGCCAGCTCACCACCTCTAATGACAGCCATCTACGAGCAGTACTTC. The genes are TRBV18 and TRBJ2-7; a possible D gene is TRBD1 (5 bases). This CDR3 is built from 16 residues. The germline V and J ends were trimmed by 0 bases and 3 bases, with 15 bases remaining between them. The germline CDR1 and CDR2 sequences are KGHSH and LQKENI.

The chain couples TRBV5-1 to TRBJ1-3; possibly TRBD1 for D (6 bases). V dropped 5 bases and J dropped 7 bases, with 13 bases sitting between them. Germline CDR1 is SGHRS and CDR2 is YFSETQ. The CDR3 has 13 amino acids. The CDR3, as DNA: TGCGCCAGCAGGCAGATCAGGGGTAACACCATATATTTT. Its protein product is CASRQIRGNTIYF.

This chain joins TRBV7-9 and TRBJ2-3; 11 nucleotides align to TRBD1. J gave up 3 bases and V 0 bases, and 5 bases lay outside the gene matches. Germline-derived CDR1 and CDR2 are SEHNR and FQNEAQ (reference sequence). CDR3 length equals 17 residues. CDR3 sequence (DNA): TGTGCCAGCAGCTTAGCGCCGGGACAGGGGGGGACAGATACGCAGTATTTT. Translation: CASSLAPGQGGTDTQYF.

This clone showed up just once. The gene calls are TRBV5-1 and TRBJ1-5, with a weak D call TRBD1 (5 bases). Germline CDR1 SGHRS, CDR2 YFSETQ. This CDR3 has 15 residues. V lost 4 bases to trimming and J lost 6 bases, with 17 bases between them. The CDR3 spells CASSIGGGSSQPQHF. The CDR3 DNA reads TGCGCCAGCAGCATTGGGGGGGGATCGAGTCAGCCCCAGCATTTT.

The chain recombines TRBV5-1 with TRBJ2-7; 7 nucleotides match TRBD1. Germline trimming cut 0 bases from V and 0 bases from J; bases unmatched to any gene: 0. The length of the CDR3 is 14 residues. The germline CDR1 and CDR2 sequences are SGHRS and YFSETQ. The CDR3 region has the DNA TGCGCCAGCAGCTTGGGGGACAGCTCCTACGAGCAGTACTTC. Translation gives CASSLGDSSYEQYF.

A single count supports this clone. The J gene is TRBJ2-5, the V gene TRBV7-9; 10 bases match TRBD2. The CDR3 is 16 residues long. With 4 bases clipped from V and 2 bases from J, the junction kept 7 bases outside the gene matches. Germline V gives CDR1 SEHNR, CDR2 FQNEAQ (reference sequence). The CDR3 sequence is CASSSEGLAAQETQYF. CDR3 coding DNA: TGTGCCAGCAGCTCCGAAGGACTAGCGGCACAAGAGACCCAGTACTTC.

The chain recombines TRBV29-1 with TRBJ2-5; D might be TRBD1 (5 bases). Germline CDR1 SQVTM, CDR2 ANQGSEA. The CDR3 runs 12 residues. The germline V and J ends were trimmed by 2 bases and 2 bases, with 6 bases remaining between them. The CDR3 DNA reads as TGCAGCGTTGAAAGGACACAAGAGACCCAGTACTTC. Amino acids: CSVERTQETQYF.

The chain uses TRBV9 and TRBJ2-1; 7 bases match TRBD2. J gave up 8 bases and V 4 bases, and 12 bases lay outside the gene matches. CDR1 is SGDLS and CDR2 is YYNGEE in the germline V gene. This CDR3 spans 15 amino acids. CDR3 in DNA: TGTGCCAGCAGCCCTAGCGGCCTAGAGGGTGATGAGCAGTTCTTC. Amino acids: CASSPSGLEGDEQFF.

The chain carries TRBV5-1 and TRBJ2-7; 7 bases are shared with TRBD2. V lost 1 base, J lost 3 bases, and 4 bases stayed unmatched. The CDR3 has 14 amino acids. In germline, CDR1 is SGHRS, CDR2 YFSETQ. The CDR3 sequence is CASSLSASGYEQYF. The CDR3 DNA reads TGCGCCAGCAGCTTGAGTGCTAGCGGCTACGAGCAGTACTTC.